A selection of T cell receptor beta chains follows, all from one sample in a study of blood T cell repertoires in COVID-19. The protocol was immunoSEQ multiplex PCR, while the TCRdb copy is restricted to in-frame clones and leaves out a portion. This table holds fewer than 250,000 clones, around 87% found once. The sequencing input was PBMCs or T cells enriched from blood (not recorded which). The source of these receptors is a man aged 25-45 years who had been exposed to COVID-19. Both conserved end residues are part of each CDR3. D genes are given only for firm matches. Clone size appears in some rows only: once, few, many, or a class for an expanded clone.

size	D	V	J	CDR3	DNA
once	-	TRBV14	TRBJ1-3	CASSQSTGADPGNTIYF	TGTGCCAGCAGCCAATCGACAGGAGCTGATCCTGGAAACACCATATATTTT
-	-	TRBV18	TRBJ1-4	CASSPGGGSEKLFF	TGTGCCAGCTCACCAGGGGGCGGGAGTGAAAAACTGTTTTTT
-	-	TRBV23-1	TRBJ2-6	CASSGRGGPPSGANVLTF	TGCGCCAGCAGTGGAAGGGGGGGCCCCCCCTCTGGGGCCAACGTCCTGACTTTC
-	-	TRBV6-5	TRBJ1-1	CASSYGQNTEAFF	TGTGCCAGCAGTTACGGCCAGAACACTGAAGCTTTCTTT
-	-	TRBV6-5	TRBJ2-7	CASSSAAAPYEQYF	TGTGCCAGCAGTTCGGCGGCAGCACCCTACGAGCAGTACTTC
few	TRBD1	TRBV5-1	TRBJ2-2	CASSLGQGADTGELFF	TGCGCCAGCAGCTTGGGGCAGGGGGCAGACACCGGGGAGCTGTTTTTT
-	-	TRBV20-1	TRBJ2-1	CSVRQAGEQFF	TGCAGTGTGAGACAGGCCGGTGAGCAGTTCTTC
-	-	TRBV29-1	TRBJ2-5	CSVEVPPGGQETQYF	TGCAGCGTTGAAGTTCCCCCAGGGGGGCAAGAGACCCAGTACTTC
-	TRBD1	TRBV19	TRBJ1-2	CASSTGQGVLYGYTF	TGTGCCAGTAGTACTGGACAGGGGGTTCTGTATGGCTACACCTTC
-	TRBD2	TRBV15	TRBJ2-1	CATSRTTSGTSGGGYNEQFF	TGTGCCACCAGCAGGACCACCTCCGGGACTAGCGGGGGGGGCTACAATGAGCAGTTCTTC